These T cell receptor beta chains were read from a single sample in a study of T cells in localized non-small cell lung cancer. TCRdb's copy holds only in-frame clones and misses some; the assay was immunoSEQ multiplex PCR. The data hold thousands of clones, with roughly 43% observed a single time. The sample in question was lung tumor tissue, obtained before any cancer treatment. All receptors derive from a male donor at least 60 years old with stage I squamous cell lung carcinoma. The CDR3 runs from the conserved cysteine through the conserved F or W. The D gene is left open where the match is weak. Rows give clone size only sometimes, using once, few, many, or a class for an expanded clone.

TRBJ2-1 - few TRBV6-8 CASSYWGLWGEQFF TGTGCCAGCAGTTACTGGGGTCTATGGGGGGAGCAGTTCTTC
TRBJ1-4 - - TRBV6-8 CASSYSMGKLFF TGTGCCAGCAGTTACTCCATGGGAAAACTGTTTTTT
TRBJ1-3 TRBD1 - TRBV11-3 CASRSGTGYGNTIYF TGTGCCAGCAGATCCGGGACAGGGTACGGAAACACCATATATTTT
TRBJ2-3 TRBD1 medium-sized TRBV6-8 CASSNTGADTQYF TGTGCCAGCAGCAACACAGGGGCAGATACGCAGTATTTT
TRBJ2-2 - few TRBV7-8 CASREGQNTGELFF TGTGCCAGCAGGGAGGGCCAGAACACCGGGGAGCTGTTTTTT
TRBJ2-1 TRBD2 - TRBV10-1 CASSETGTSVDNEQFF TGCGCCAGCAGTGAGACCGGGACTAGCGTCGACAATGAGCAGTTCTTC
TRBJ2-1 - - TRBV30 CAWSVNNEQFF TGTGCCTGGAGTGTAAACAATGAGCAGTTCTTC
TRBJ1-4 - few TRBV9 CASSLSGGEKLFF TGTGCCAGCAGCTTATCGGGAGGTGAAAAACTGTTTTTT
TRBJ2-5 - - TRBV6-8 CASSYTRAGRETQYF TGTGCCAGCAGTTACACAAGAGCCGGCAGAGAGACCCAGTACTTC
TRBJ2-4 - - TRBV18 CASSRKGTGEPWDIQYF TGTGCCAGCTCACGAAAGGGGACGGGGGAGCCTTGGGACATTCAGTACTTC
TRBJ2-7 TRBD2 few TRBV19 CASQTSGRGEQYF TGTGCCAGTCAGACTAGCGGGAGAGGCGAGCAGTACTTC
TRBJ2-1 TRBD2 medium-sized TRBV6-8 CASSLAGGTNEQFF TGTGCCAGCAGCCTAGCGGGGGGGACCAATGAGCAGTTCTTC
TRBJ2-5 TRBD2 - TRBV11-3 CASSFGTRQETQYF TGTGCCAGCAGCTTTGGGACTAGACAAGAGACCCAGTACTTC
TRBJ1-2 TRBD1 - TRBV9 CASSIRTGDGYTF TGTGCCAGCAGCATTCGGACAGGGGATGGCTACACCTTC
TRBJ2-5 TRBD2 few TRBV6-8 CASSPGGLAGQETQYF TGTGCCAGCAGTCCCGGGGGACTAGCGGGCCAAGAGACCCAGTACTTC
TRBJ2-1 - few TRBV11-3 CASSFSEYFNEQFF TGTGCCAGCAGCTTCTCCGAATACTTCAATGAGCAGTTCTTC
TRBJ2-7 - medium-sized TRBV11-3 CASSPRGGGMTYEQYF TGTGCCAGCAGCCCGAGGGGAGGGGGAATGACATACGAGCAGTACTTC
TRBJ2-2 TRBD2 - TRBV14 CASSLGLAGAGTGELFF TGTGCCAGCAGCTTGGGACTAGCGGGAGCGGGCACCGGGGAGCTGTTTTTT
TRBJ1-2 TRBD1 - TRBV19 CASSMSGGGYTF TGTGCCAGTAGTATGTCAGGGGGCGGCTACACCTTC
TRBJ2-1 - - TRBV28 CASSRGRWGEQFF TGTGCCAGCAGTCGTGGCCGTTGGGGTGAGCAGTTCTTC
TRBJ1-1 - - TRBV14 CASSYRPNTEAFF TGTGCCAGCAGCTACAGGCCGAACACTGAAGCTTTCTTT
TRBJ1-2 - - TRBV28 CASLTGLGGYTF TGTGCCAGCCTCACGGGATTGGGGGGCTACACCTTC
TRBJ2-1 TRBD2 few TRBV6-8 CAISPGTSGSSRNEQFF TGTGCCATCAGCCCCGGGACTAGCGGGAGTTCTCGGAATGAGCAGTTCTTC
TRBJ2-1 TRBD2 - TRBV9 CASSASGRMDEQFF TGTGCCAGCAGCGCTAGCGGGAGGATGGATGAGCAGTTCTTC
TRBJ1-2 TRBD1 - TRBV30 CAWRAGTGNYGYTF TGTGCCTGGAGGGCCGGGACAGGGAACTATGGCTACACCTTC
TRBJ1-2 - few TRBV6-8 CASSSQAGSNYGYTF TGTGCCAGTAGTTCCCAGGCAGGGTCTAACTATGGCTACACCTTC
TRBJ2-7 TRBD1 - TRBV19 CASSSGQGNYEQYF TGTGCCAGTAGTTCCGGACAGGGGAACTACGAGCAGTACTTC
TRBJ1-2 - medium-sized TRBV9 CASSPHAEGSGYTF TGTGCCAGCAGCCCCCATGCGGAAGGGAGTGGCTACACCTTC
TRBJ2-1 - few TRBV1 CASSQQLYDNEQFF TGCGCCAGCAGCCAACAGTTATACGACAATGAGCAGTTCTTC
TRBJ1-2 TRBD1 medium-sized TRBV6-7 CASSEESGGPHGYTF TGTGCCAGCAGTGAAGAGTCAGGGGGACCCCATGGCTACACCTTC
TRBJ2-2 - - TRBV29-1 CSVRGSGTGELFF TGCAGCGTTAGGGGGTCGGGCACCGGGGAGCTGTTTTTT
TRBJ1-1 TRBD1 few TRBV19 CASTDRGNTEAFF TGTGCCAGCACAGACAGGGGGAACACTGAAGCTTTCTTT
TRBJ2-7 TRBD1 few TRBV29-1 CSVEKGQGAKEQYF TGCAGCGTTGAAAAGGGACAGGGGGCCAAGGAGCAGTACTTC
TRBJ2-7 TRBD2 - TRBV30 CAWSPPTILAGAYEQYF TGTGCCTGGAGTCCGCCGACTATCCTAGCGGGGGCCTACGAGCAGTACTTC
TRBJ1-5 - few TRBV7-2 CASREGGDQPQHF TGTGCCAGCCGAGAGGGAGGGGACCAGCCCCAGCATTTT
TRBJ2-1 TRBD2 - TRBV14 CASSQSGRPYNEQFF TGTGCCAGCAGCCAGAGCGGGAGACCCTACAATGAGCAGTTCTTC
TRBJ2-1 TRBD2 large TRBV29-1 CSVEPPTSGSRREQFF TGCAGCGTTGAGCCCCCGACTAGCGGGAGCCGGCGTGAGCAGTTCTTC
TRBJ2-7 - - TRBV29-1 CSVDFRERSYEQYF TGCAGCGTTGATTTCCGGGAAAGATCCTACGAGCAGTACTTC
TRBJ1-1 - - TRBV29-1 CSALGGSWSVTEAFF TGCAGCGCCCTCGGCGGTTCGTGGTCAGTTACTGAAGCTTTCTTT
TRBJ1-5 - few TRBV6-7 CASIAVGGNQPQHF TGTGCCAGCATCGCCGTAGGAGGCAATCAGCCCCAGCATTTT
TRBJ1-4 - - TRBV29-1 CSVRQTLNEKLFF TGCAGCGTTAGACAGACCCTTAATGAAAAACTGTTTTTT
TRBJ2-1 - few TRBV5-1 CASSFQTGASQNEQFF TGCGCCAGCAGCTTCCAAACGGGAGCCTCTCAGAATGAGCAGTTCTTC
TRBJ2-1 TRBD2 few TRBV30 CAWTLRDYVYNEQFF TGTGCCTGGACCCTTCGGGACTACGTCTACAATGAGCAGTTCTTC
TRBJ2-1 - - TRBV18 CASSPSLGNEQFF TGTGCCAGCTCACCTAGCTTGGGCAATGAGCAGTTCTTC
TRBJ1-4 TRBD1 few TRBV11-3 CASSRGQGANNEKLFF TGTGCCAGCAGCCGGGGACAGGGGGCGAACAATGAAAAACTGTTTTTT
TRBJ1-4 TRBD1 - TRBV5-1 CASSPTGPGNEKLFF TGCGCCAGCAGCCCGACAGGGCCAGGGAATGAAAAACTGTTTTTT
TRBJ1-2 - - TRBV5-1 CASRPPGVYHGYTF TGCGCCAGCAGACCTCCCGGAGTTTACCATGGCTACACCTTC
TRBJ1-5 - - TRBV10-2 CASSGYKGRYNQPQHF TGCGCCAGCAGTGGCTACAAGGGTAGGTACAATCAGCCCCAGCATTTT
TRBJ2-2 - - TRBV30 CAWSGGPGELFF TGTGCCTGGAGTGGCGGGCCCGGGGAGCTGTTTTTT